One and the same sample provided the 4 T cell receptor beta chains below, sequenced in a study of blood T cell repertoires in COVID-19. Assay used: immunoSEQ multiplex PCR; TCRdb lists only in-frame clones, some missing. The table lists tens of thousands of clones, 60% to 85% of them singletons. The sample comprised peripheral blood. These receptor sequences come from a man aged 65-85 years with acute or convalescent COVID-19.

Here the CDR3 reads CASSLGISGNEQFF. CDR3 DNA: TGTGCCAGCAGCTTAGGTATTAGCGGCAATGAGCAGTTCTTC. The chain couples TRBV11-2 to TRBJ2-1, with D possibly matching TRBD2 (6 bases). The CDR3 is 14 amino acids. V lost 1 base, J lost 6 bases, and 10 bases lay in between. Germline loops: CDR1 SGHAT, CDR2 FQNNGV.

V is TRBV28 and J is TRBJ1-6; a possible D gene is TRBD1 (5 bases). The V end was cut by 5 bases, the J end by 5 bases, with 13 bases between. This CDR3 comprises 15 residues. Germline CDR1 and CDR2: MDHEN and SYDVKM. Written as DNA, the CDR3 is TGTGCCAGCAGTGTACAGGCGTCAAATAATTCACCCCTCCACTTT. Amino acid sequence: CASSVQASNNSPLHF.

The chain carries TRBV10-2 and TRBJ1-1; 10 nucleotides agree with TRBD1. Trimming took 7 bases from V and 4 from J; bases not matched to a gene: 6. The CDR3 loop spans 14 amino acids. Per the germline V gene, CDR1 is WSHSY and CDR2 is SAAADI. As DNA, the CDR3 is TGCGCCAGCATCAGACAGGGGGCTAGCACTGAAGCTTTCTTT. It specifies CASIRQGASTEAFF.

The V gene is TRBV14, the J gene TRBJ2-3; possibly TRBD1 for D (6 bases). This CDR3 contains 14 residues. Germline CDR1 is SGHDN and CDR2 is FVKESK. The V gene lost 6 bases and the J gene lost 3 bases, with 13 bases spanning the gap. The CDR3: CASSPGQMTDTQYF. DNA of the CDR3: TGTGCCAGCAGTCCTGGACAGATGACAGATACGCAGTATTTT.